The next 20 T cell receptor beta chains were all read from a single sample in a study of blood T cell repertoires in COVID-19. Only in-frame clones appear in the TCRdb table, and some are missing; sequencing was by immunoSEQ multiplex PCR. The sample consists of 100,000 to 150,000 clones, 84% of them appearing once. Sequenced material: peripheral blood. Receptor source: a woman aged 30 to 39 who had recovered from COVID-19.

V and J are TRBV29-1 and TRBJ2-1; 10 bases map to TRBD2. The length of the CDR3 is 15 residues. V was clipped by 7 bases and J by 4 bases; unmatched bases: 10. Germline assignment: CDR1 SQVTM and CDR2 ANQGSEA. The CDR3 loop reads CSGGAPSGGYNEQFF. CDR3 bases: TGCAGCGGTGGGGCCCCTAGCGGGGGATACAATGAGCAGTTCTTC.

The chain links TRBV5-5 to TRBJ2-7; D is unresolved. In germline, CDR1 is SGHKS, CDR2 YYEKEE (reference sequence). Trimming took off 5 bases at V and 4 bases at J, with 10 bases between the two ends. CDR3 length: 12 amino acids. The CDR3 DNA is TGTGCCAGCAGTCTCGATACTTACGAGCAGTACTTC. Its protein product is CASSLDTYEQYF.

The chain is built from TRBV6-6 and TRBJ1-1; 7 nucleotides align to TRBD1. Per the germline V gene, CDR1 is MNHNY and CDR2 is SVGAGI (reference sequence). The CDR3 has 12 amino acids. Trimming took 5 bases from V and 12 from J; bases not matched to a gene: 9. The CDR3 here is CASSTGAGKTFF. The CDR3 DNA reads TGTGCCAGCAGTACAGGGGCAGGGAAAACTTTCTTT.

The chain is built from TRBV7-3 and TRBJ1-2; D is undetermined. CDR3 size: 18 residues. CDR1 is SGHTA and CDR2 is FQGTGA in the germline V gene. Trimming shortened V by 3 bases and J by 2 bases, and 22 bases separated the two germline ends. CDR3 sequence reads: CASSFSPPRSRHNYGYTF. CDR3 in DNA: TGTGCCAGCAGCTTTTCCCCACCACGCTCGAGACACAACTATGGCTACACCTTC.

The chain combines TRBV6-5 with TRBJ1-3; 8 nucleotides agree with TRBD1. Germline CDR1 MNHEY, CDR2 SVGAGI. J was trimmed by 0 bases and V by 11 bases; bases with no gene match: 6. The CDR3 length is 14 residues. In DNA, the CDR3 is TGTGCCTCCAGAGACAGGGGCTCTGGAAACACCATATATTTT. It specifies CASRDRGSGNTIYF.

The chain links TRBV4-2 to TRBJ1-1; unclear D gene. Germline-derived CDR1 and CDR2 are LGHNA and YNFKEQ. V was shortened by 1 base and J by 0 bases, with 6 bases between the two germline ends. This CDR3 is built from 14 residues. CDR3 in amino acids: CASSQGGLNTEAFF. The CDR3 DNA reads as TGTGCCAGCAGCCAAGGCGGGTTGAACACTGAAGCTTTCTTT.

The CDR3, as DNA: TGTGCCACCAGTGACCCGGGACAGGAGGGCAATGAGCAGTTCTTC. Its translation: CATSDPGQEGNEQFF. The chain carries TRBV24-1 and TRBJ2-1, with 8 bases that match TRBD1. This CDR3 region has 15 residues. Germline values: CDR1 KGHDR, CDR2 SFDVKD. V was clipped by 4 bases and J by 6 bases; unmatched bases: 7.

The chain combines TRBV7-3 with TRBJ1-6; tentative D call: TRBD1 (5 bases). Trimming removed 4 bases from V and 6 bases from J, with 10 bases in between. The CDR3 runs 14 residues. Per germline, CDR1 SGHTA and CDR2 FQGTGA. The CDR3 sequence: CASSSQGGNSPLHF. The DNA of the CDR3 is TGTGCCAGCAGCTCCCAGGGTGGTAATTCACCCCTCCACTTT.

The V and J genes are TRBV7-2 and TRBJ1-2; perhaps TRBD1 as D (5 bases). This CDR3 spans 14 amino acids. From germline, CDR1 is SGHTA and CDR2 FQGNSA. V dropped 5 bases and J dropped 9 bases, with 19 bases sitting between them. CDR3 region: CASSAGPSSNSYTF. DNA of the CDR3: TGTGCCAGCAGCGCAGGGCCTTCGTCCAATAGCTACACCTTC. The complete variable domain, with remaining parts taken from reference TRBV7-2 and TRBJ1-2, reads GAGVSQSPSNKVTEKGKDVELRCDPISGHTALYWYRQSLGQGLEFLIYFQGNSAPDKSGLPSDRFSAERTGGSVSTLTIQRTQQEDSAVYLCASSAGPSSNSYTFGSGTRLTVV.

This clone has a single count. The V call is TRBV19, the J call TRBJ2-7, with 13 bases identical to TRBD2. The V segment lost 5 bases and the J segment 2 bases; nucleotides outside the gene matches: 3. The CDR3 has 15 amino acids. In germline, CDR1 is LNHDA, CDR2 SQIVND (reference sequence). The DNA of the CDR3 is TGTGCCAGTAGTTCGGGACTAGCGGGACCCTACGAGCAGTACTTC. It specifies CASSSGLAGPYEQYF. Looking up the rest from reference TRBV19 and TRBJ2-7 gives the full variable domain: DGGITQSPKYLFRKEGQNVTLSCEQNLNHDAMYWYRQDPGQGLRLIYYSQIVNDFQKGDIAEGYSVSREKKESFPLTVTSAQKNPTAFYLCASSSGLAGPYEQYFGPGTRLTVT.

V and J are TRBV6-6 and TRBJ2-7; D is unclear. V was cut by 5 bases and J by 5 bases, with 16 bases left in between. This CDR3 is 14 amino acids long. Germline values: CDR1 MNHNY, CDR2 SVGAGI (reference sequence). CDR3 sequence: CASSTRSRPDEQYF. In nucleotides, the CDR3 is TGTGCCAGCAGTACTCGGAGCAGACCGGACGAGCAGTACTTC.

The V and J genes are TRBV11-2 and TRBJ2-7; 8 positions match TRBD1. J gave up 1 base and V 4 bases, and 6 bases lay outside the gene matches. Germline V gives CDR1 SGHAT, CDR2 FQNNGV. The CDR3 is 15 residues long. As DNA, the CDR3 is TGTGCCAGCAGCTACCAGGGGGCCGGATCCTACGAGCAGTACTTC. Protein sequence: CASSYQGAGSYEQYF.

The chain couples TRBV30 to TRBJ1-1; tentative D call: TRBD1 (5 bases). Between the trimmed V and J ends, which lost 4 bases and 5 bases, there was a span of 20 bases. Per the germline V gene, CDR1 is GTSNPN and CDR2 is SVGIG (reference sequence). This CDR3 contains 15 residues. The CDR3: CAWMVGGAAGTEAFF. The CDR3 DNA sequence: TGTGCCTGGATGGTCGGAGGGGCCGCGGGGACTGAAGCTTTCTTT. Full variable domain (remainder filled in from reference TRBV30 and TRBJ1-1): SQTIHQWPATLVQPVGSPLSLECTVEGTSNPNLYWYRQAAGRGLQLLFYSVGIGQISSEVPQNLSASRPQDRQFILSSKKLLLSDSGFYLCAWMVGGAAGTEAFFGQGTRLTVV.

V usage is TRBV18 and J usage is TRBJ1-2; 8 positions agree with TRBD1. Germline V CDR1 and CDR2: KGHSH, LQKENI. The J segment lost 4 bases and the V segment lost 5 bases, leaving 6 bases of the junction unmatched. The length of the CDR3 is 14 residues. For the CDR3, the DNA is TGTGCCAGCTCAGCCCAGGGGGCGAGCTATGGCTACACCTTC. Translation: CASSAQGASYGYTF.

The chain carries TRBV27 and TRBJ2-7; TRBD1 matches at 8 bases. This CDR3 contains 15 residues. In germline, CDR1 is MNHEY, CDR2 SMNVEV (reference sequence). J lost 4 bases, V lost 6 bases, and 11 bases had no gene match. The CDR3 sequence: CASRPRDRPLYEQYF. CDR3 DNA sequence: TGTGCCAGCAGGCCCCGGGACAGGCCGTTATACGAGCAGTACTTC.

V usage is TRBV6-5 and J usage is TRBJ2-7, with TRBD2 as a possible D gene (6 bases). The CDR3 extends over 13 amino acids. Trimming removed 6 bases from V and 6 bases from J, with 15 bases in between. Looked up from germline, CDR1 is MNHEY and CDR2 is SVGAGI. The CDR3 loop is CASRGLSPSEQYF. CDR3 sequence (DNA): TGTGCCAGCAGGGGACTCTCTCCCTCCGAGCAGTACTTC.

V and J are TRBV10-3 and TRBJ2-1, with D maybe TRBD2 (6 bases). Between the trimmed V and J ends, which lost 6 bases and 0 bases, there was a span of 9 bases. CDR3 length equals 14 residues. From germline, CDR1 is ENHRY and CDR2 SYGVKD. For the CDR3, the DNA is TGTGCCATCAGGGCGGGAAGCTCCTACAATGAGCAGTTCTTC. Protein sequence: CAIRAGSSYNEQFF.

The chain couples TRBV27 to TRBJ1-1; a possible D gene is TRBD1 (5 bases). CDR1 and CDR2 (germline): MNHEY, SMNVEV (reference sequence). The CDR3 is 16 residues long. The V gene lost 5 bases and the J gene lost 0 bases, with 16 bases spanning the gap. The CDR3 loop reads CASSRTWGDLNTEAFF. In DNA, the CDR3 is TGTGCCAGCAGTAGGACGTGGGGCGACCTGAACACTGAAGCTTTCTTT.

The sample holds one count of this clone. In DNA, the CDR3 is TGTGCCAGCAGCTTGGAGGGCAGGGGGTATACCTACGAGCAGTACTTC. The encoded protein is CASSLEGRGYTYEQYF. The J gene is TRBJ2-7, the V gene TRBV5-4; 7 nucleotides align to TRBD1. Per the germline V gene, CDR1 is SGHNT and CDR2 is YYREEE (reference sequence). The CDR3 contains 16 residues. V gave up 0 bases and J gave up 2 bases; unmatched junction bases: 8.

The gene calls are TRBV7-2 and TRBJ2-3; D possibly corresponds to TRBD2 (6 bases). V was clipped by 1 base and J by 4 bases, with 24 bases between them. The germline CDR1 and CDR2 sequences are SGHTA and FQGNSA. The CDR3 contains 19 residues. The CDR3 coding sequence is TGTGCCAGCAGCTTAGAAACCTTCGAATGGGGGGATGAGGCAGATACGCAGTATTTT. It translates to CASSLETFEWGDEADTQYF.